This T cell receptor (beta chain) was sequenced for a study of radiotherapy plus CTLA-4 blockade in lung cancer. Study information: Objective responses were observed in 18% of patients, and disease control was achieved by 30% to 40%.

The V and J ends lost 0 bases and 0 bases respectively, with 8 bases between them. This CDR3 has 15 residues. Germline V gene sequence: CDR1 LGHNA, CDR2 YNFKEQ. The study, taken as a whole, reports: Researchers report tumor-derived TCR clones expanding in blood after radiotherapy plus ipilimumab. Early blood T cell clone dynamics reportedly forecast response best, with interferon-beta.

In its sample, this clone was seen once. Its antigen remains unknown. Alongside CTLA-4 blockade with ipilimumab, patients with chemo-refractory metastatic non-small-cell lung cancer received focal radiation. Produced via immunoSEQ multiplex PCR; TCRdb's table is partial and in-frame only. The sample consists of fewer than 100,000 clones, 83% of them appearing once. The TCR was taken from a human donor with non-small cell lung cancer who had stable disease on radiotherapy plus ipilimumab. This material consisted of peripheral blood, taken from a patient treated with radiotherapy plus ipilimumab. The chain recombines TRBV4-2 with TRBJ1-2; D may be TRBD1 (6 bases). The CDR3 DNA sequence: TGTGCCAGCAGCCAAGACAGGGGTACTAACTATGGCTACACCTTC. Encoded protein: CASSQDRGTNYGYTF.